Listed below are T cell receptor beta chains from one sample, sequenced in a study of CD8 T cells in Susac syndrome. Via MiXCR, TCRdb re-called the immunoSEQ multiplex PCR reads, giving one row per CDR3 protein. The sample includes fewer than 85,000 distinct CDR3 sequences, roughly 94% of them seen just once. The source material was CD8+ T cells from PBMCs. These receptor sequences come from a human donor with Susac syndrome. Each CDR3 is given with its conserved first and last residue. Fields, in order: D gene, clone size, J gene, V gene, CDR3 protein, CDR3 DNA. D genes are given only for firm matches. A clone size is listed for some rows: how often the clone was seen (once, few, many), or a class if it is expanded.

D gene: .; clone size: .; J gene: TRBJ2-1; V gene: TRBV4-1; CDR3 protein: CASSQESRDEQFF; CDR3 DNA: TGCGCCAGCAGCCAAGAATCCCGGGATGAGCAGTTCTTC
D gene: .; clone size: once; J gene: TRBJ2-5; V gene: TRBV29-1; CDR3 protein: CSVESLKVRQETQYF; CDR3 DNA: TGCAGCGTTGAAAGCCTGAAAGTGCGCCAAGAGACCCAGTACTTC
D gene: TRBD1; clone size: .; J gene: TRBJ2-4; V gene: TRBV7-2; CDR3 protein: CASSSGQGGGKNIQYF; CDR3 DNA: TGTGCCAGCAGCTCGGGACAGGGTGGAGGCAAAAACATTCAGTACTTC
D gene: TRBD2; clone size: .; J gene: TRBJ2-3; V gene: TRBV28; CDR3 protein: CASSLLAGNTDTQYF; CDR3 DNA: TGTGCCAGCAGCTTACTAGCGGGAAACACAGATACGCAGTATTTT
D gene: .; clone size: .; J gene: TRBJ2-1; V gene: TRBV7-9; CDR3 protein: CASSLAGPSYNEQFF; CDR3 DNA: TGTGCCAGCAGCTTGGCGGGTCCCTCCTACAATGAGCAGTTCTTC
D gene: .; clone size: .; J gene: TRBJ1-1; V gene: TRBV20-1; CDR3 protein: CSARIELEAFF; CDR3 DNA: TGCAGTGCTAGAATTGAGCTTGAAGCTTTCTTT
D gene: .; clone size: .; J gene: TRBJ1-4; V gene: TRBV19; CDR3 protein: CASSPPGRVEKLFF; CDR3 DNA: TGTGCCAGTAGTCCTCCGGGGAGGGTTGAAAAACTGTTTTTT
D gene: TRBD2; clone size: .; J gene: TRBJ2-5; V gene: TRBV6-5; CDR3 protein: CASRASGGGWETQYF; CDR3 DNA: TGTGCCAGCAGGGCCAGCGGGGGGGGTTGGGAGACCCAGTACTTC
D gene: .; clone size: .; J gene: TRBJ2-7; V gene: TRBV10-3; CDR3 protein: CAISEMDGSYEQYF; CDR3 DNA: TGTGCCATCAGTGAGATGGACGGCTCCTACGAGCAGTACTTC
D gene: TRBD1; clone size: .; J gene: TRBJ2-7; V gene: TRBV29-1; CDR3 protein: CSVEDPGQSYEQYF; CDR3 DNA: TGCAGCGTTGAGGACCCGGGACAGAGCTACGAGCAGTACTTC
D gene: .; clone size: .; J gene: TRBJ1-3; V gene: TRBV9; CDR3 protein: CASSVDRFGGNTIYF; CDR3 DNA: TGTGCCAGCAGCGTAGATCGCTTTGGTGGAAACACCATATATTTT
D gene: TRBD2; clone size: .; J gene: TRBJ2-7; V gene: TRBV19; CDR3 protein: CASRVSGGYEQYF; CDR3 DNA: TGTGCCAGTAGAGTTAGCGGGGGATACGAGCAGTACTTC
D gene: .; clone size: .; J gene: TRBJ1-3; V gene: TRBV29-1; CDR3 protein: CSVAEGGNTIYF; CDR3 DNA: TGCAGCGTTGCCGAGGGGGGAAACACCATATATTTT
D gene: .; clone size: .; J gene: TRBJ2-1; V gene: TRBV7-9; CDR3 protein: CASSSLANEQFF; CDR3 DNA: TGTGCCAGCAGCTCCTTAGCGAATGAGCAGTTCTTC
D gene: TRBD1; clone size: .; J gene: TRBJ2-7; V gene: TRBV6-6; CDR3 protein: CASSQGQVAYEQYF; CDR3 DNA: TGTGCCAGCAGTCAGGGACAGGTGGCCTACGAGCAGTACTTC
D gene: TRBD1; clone size: .; J gene: TRBJ2-7; V gene: TRBV14; CDR3 protein: CASSPRPHRGAYEQYF; CDR3 DNA: TGTGCCAGCAGCCCCCGACCCCACAGGGGAGCCTACGAGCAGTACTTC
D gene: .; clone size: .; J gene: TRBJ1-1; V gene: TRBV12-5; CDR3 protein: CASGLEQDGDEAFF; CDR3 DNA: TGTGCTAGTGGTTTGGAACAGGATGGTGATGAAGCTTTCTTT
D gene: .; clone size: .; J gene: TRBJ2-3; V gene: TRBV20-1; CDR3 protein: CSAPFGDWVVDTQYF; CDR3 DNA: TGCAGTGCTCCCTTCGGGGACTGGGTTGTAGATACGCAGTATTTT
D gene: TRBD2; clone size: .; J gene: TRBJ2-1; V gene: TRBV6-5; CDR3 protein: CASRRGGAYNEQFF; CDR3 DNA: TGTGCCAGCCGGCGGGGGGGAGCCTACAATGAGCAGTTCTTC
D gene: .; clone size: .; J gene: TRBJ2-7; V gene: TRBV11-2; CDR3 protein: CASSTAGEQYF; CDR3 DNA: TGTGCCAGCAGCACTGCCGGCGAGCAGTACTTC
D gene: .; clone size: .; J gene: TRBJ2-6; V gene: TRBV7-9; CDR3 protein: CASSHRDIYSGANVLIF; CDR3 DNA: TGTGCCAGCAGCCACCGGGACATATACTCTGGGGCCAACGTCCTGATTTTC
D gene: TRBD2; clone size: .; J gene: TRBJ2-5; V gene: TRBV7-2; CDR3 protein: CASSLVAGGRETQYF; CDR3 DNA: TGTGCCAGCAGCTTGGTAGCGGGGGGGCGGGAGACCCAGTACTTC
D gene: .; clone size: few; J gene: TRBJ2-5; V gene: TRBV18; CDR3 protein: CASSPGEETQYF; CDR3 DNA: TGTGCCAGCTCACCAGGGGAAGAGACCCAGTACTTC
D gene: .; clone size: .; J gene: TRBJ1-5; V gene: TRBV12-3/TRBV12-4; CDR3 protein: CASSFWGASQPQHF; CDR3 DNA: TGTGCCAGCAGTTTCTGGGGGGCTAGTCAGCCCCAGCATTTT
D gene: .; clone size: .; J gene: TRBJ2-7; V gene: TRBV7-6; CDR3 protein: CASSKPPAASSYEQYF; CDR3 DNA: TGTGCCAGCAGCAAACCCCCAGCGGCGAGCTCCTACGAGCAGTACTTC
D gene: .; clone size: .; J gene: TRBJ2-1; V gene: TRBV4-3; CDR3 protein: CASSQDNGPPYNEQFF; CDR3 DNA: TGCGCCAGCAGCCAAGATAACGGCCCCCCCTACAATGAGCAGTTCTTC
D gene: .; clone size: .; J gene: TRBJ1-1; V gene: TRBV20-1; CDR3 protein: CSARGRETEAFF; CDR3 DNA: TGCAGTGCTAGAGGCAGGGAGACTGAAGCTTTCTTT
D gene: TRBD2; clone size: few; J gene: TRBJ2-7; V gene: TRBV3-1; CDR3 protein: CASSRGGYEQYF; CDR3 DNA: TGTGCCAGCAGCCGCGGGGGTTACGAGCAGTACTTC
D gene: .; clone size: .; J gene: TRBJ1-3; V gene: TRBV15; CDR3 protein: CATSARNSGNTIYF; CDR3 DNA: TGTGCCACCAGCGCACGTAACTCTGGAAACACCATATATTTT
D gene: TRBD1; clone size: .; J gene: TRBJ1-2; V gene: TRBV9; CDR3 protein: CASTGQGSEGYTF; CDR3 DNA: TGTGCCAGCACCGGACAGGGCTCAGAAGGCTACACCTTC
D gene: .; clone size: .; J gene: TRBJ2-3; V gene: TRBV3-1; CDR3 protein: CASSQDLSFVGADTQYF; CDR3 DNA: TGTGCCAGCAGCCAAGATCTGTCCTTTGTGGGCGCAGATACGCAGTATTTT
D gene: .; clone size: .; J gene: TRBJ1-5; V gene: TRBV19; CDR3 protein: CASRGRGARDQPQHF; CDR3 DNA: TGTGCCAGTAGAGGGAGGGGGGCGCGTGATCAGCCCCAGCATTTT
D gene: .; clone size: .; J gene: TRBJ2-5; V gene: TRBV10-2; CDR3 protein: CASRGDGQYF; CDR3 DNA: TGCGCCAGCAGAGGGGATGGCCAGTACTTC
D gene: .; clone size: .; J gene: TRBJ2-7; V gene: TRBV9; CDR3 protein: CASSPRRAPTTYEQYF; CDR3 DNA: TGTGCCAGCAGCCCCCGCCGGGCCCCAACTACCTACGAGCAGTACTTC